This T cell receptor (beta chain) is drawn from a study of blood T cell repertoires in COVID-19. About the research overall: The analysed material was cDNA or gDNA that came from T cells, B-cell-depleted T cells, or PBMCs.

The CDR3 extends over 13 amino acids. V shed 0 bases and J shed 8 bases, with 8 bases lying between them. Looked up from germline, CDR1 is MNHNS and CDR2 is SASEGT. Each participant's cohort was designated according to participant-reported clinical history. Resolution of symptoms, clearance, or two negative PCRs was present in recovered Cohort 3 donors. Method: immunoSEQ multiplex PCR; TCRdb's copy keeps in-frame clones and lacks some. Of about 190,000 clones in the sample, around 84% were seen once. Sequencing used PBMCs or T cells enriched from blood (not recorded which). The receptor comes from a woman between 25 and 40 years old who had recovered from COVID-19. The rearrangement uses TRBV6-1 and TRBJ2-1; D call uncertain. The chain's CDR3 is CASSEARVHEQFF. The CDR3 DNA reads TGTGCCAGCAGTGAAGCGCGAGTGCATGAGCAGTTCTTC.